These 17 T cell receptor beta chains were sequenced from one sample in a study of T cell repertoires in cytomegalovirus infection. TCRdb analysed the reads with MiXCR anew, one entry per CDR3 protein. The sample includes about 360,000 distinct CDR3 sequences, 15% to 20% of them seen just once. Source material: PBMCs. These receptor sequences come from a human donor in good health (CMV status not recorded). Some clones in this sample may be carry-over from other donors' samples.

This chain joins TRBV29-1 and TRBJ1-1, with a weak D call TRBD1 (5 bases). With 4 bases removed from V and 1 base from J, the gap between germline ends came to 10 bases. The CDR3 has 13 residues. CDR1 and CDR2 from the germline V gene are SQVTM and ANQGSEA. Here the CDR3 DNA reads TGCAGCGTTGCCCCCCAGGGGAACACTGAAGCTTTCTTT. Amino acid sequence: CSVAPQGNTEAFF.

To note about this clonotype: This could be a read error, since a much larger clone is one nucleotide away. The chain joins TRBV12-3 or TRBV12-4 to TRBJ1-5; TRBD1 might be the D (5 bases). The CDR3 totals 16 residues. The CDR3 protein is CASSLGPGRHHQPQLF. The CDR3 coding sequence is TGTGCCAGCAGTTTGGGTCCAGGGAGACACCATCAGCCCCAGCTTTTT.

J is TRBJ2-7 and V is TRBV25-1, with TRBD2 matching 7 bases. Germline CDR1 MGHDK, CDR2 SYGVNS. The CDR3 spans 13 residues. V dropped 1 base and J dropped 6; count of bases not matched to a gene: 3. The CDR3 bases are TGTGCCAGCAGTGAATTGCGCGGGGGCGAGCAGTACTTC. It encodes CASSELRGGEQYF.

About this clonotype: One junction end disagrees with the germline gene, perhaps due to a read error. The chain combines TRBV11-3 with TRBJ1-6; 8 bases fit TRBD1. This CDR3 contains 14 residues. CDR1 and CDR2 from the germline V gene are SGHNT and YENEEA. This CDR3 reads CASRTGPNNSSLHF. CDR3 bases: TGTGCCAGCCGGACAGGGCCGAATAATTCATCCCTCCACTTT.

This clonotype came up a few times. The CDR3 here is CSARTQGDRNTIYF. CDR3 bases: TGCAGTGCTAGGACACAGGGAGATAGAAACACCATATATTTT. The V gene is TRBV20-1, the J gene TRBJ1-3, with D possibly matching TRBD1 (6 bases). This CDR3 is 14 amino acids long. CDR1 and CDR2 (germline): DFQATT, SNEGSKA (reference sequence). Trimming removed 3 bases at V and 5 bases at J, with 14 bases between.

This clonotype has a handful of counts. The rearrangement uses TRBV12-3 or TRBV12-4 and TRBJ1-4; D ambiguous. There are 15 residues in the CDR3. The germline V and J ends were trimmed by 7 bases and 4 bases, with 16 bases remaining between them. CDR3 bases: TGTGCCAGCACCCTGACGGGGTCGGGTAATGAAAAACTGTTTTTT. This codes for CASTLTGSGNEKLFF.

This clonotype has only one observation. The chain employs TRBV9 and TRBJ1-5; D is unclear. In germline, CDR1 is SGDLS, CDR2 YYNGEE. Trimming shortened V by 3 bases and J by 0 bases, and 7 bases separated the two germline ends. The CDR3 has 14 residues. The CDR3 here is CASSAHSSNQPQHF. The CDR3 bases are TGTGCCAGCAGCGCCCACAGTAGCAATCAGCCCCAGCATTTT.

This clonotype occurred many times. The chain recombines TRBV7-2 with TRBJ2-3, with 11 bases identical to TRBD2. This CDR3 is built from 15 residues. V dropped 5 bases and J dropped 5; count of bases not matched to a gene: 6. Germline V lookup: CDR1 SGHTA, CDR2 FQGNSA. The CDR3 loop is CASSVNSGGGDTQYF. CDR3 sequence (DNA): TGTGCCAGCAGCGTTAATAGCGGGGGGGGAGATACGCAGTATTTT.

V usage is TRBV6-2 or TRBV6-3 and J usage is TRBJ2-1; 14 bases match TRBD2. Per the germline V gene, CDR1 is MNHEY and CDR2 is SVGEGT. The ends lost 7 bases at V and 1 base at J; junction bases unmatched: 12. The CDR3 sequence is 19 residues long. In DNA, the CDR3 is TGTGCCAGCACCCCAGGGGGACTAGCGGGAGTTAGGTCCTACAATGAGCAGTTCTTC. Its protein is CASTPGGLAGVRSYNEQFF.

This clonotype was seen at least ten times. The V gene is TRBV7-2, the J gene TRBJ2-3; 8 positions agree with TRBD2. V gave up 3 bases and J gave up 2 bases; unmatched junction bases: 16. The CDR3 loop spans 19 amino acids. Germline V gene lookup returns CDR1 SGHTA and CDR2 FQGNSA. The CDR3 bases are TGTGCCAGCAGCTTTTTCCCGCCGACTAGCGCCCTCCACACAGATACGCAGTATTTT. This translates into CASSFFPPTSALHTDTQYF.

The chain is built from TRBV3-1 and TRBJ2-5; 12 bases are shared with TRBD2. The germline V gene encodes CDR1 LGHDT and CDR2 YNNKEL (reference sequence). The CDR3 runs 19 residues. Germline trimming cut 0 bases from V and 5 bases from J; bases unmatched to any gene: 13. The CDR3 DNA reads TGTGCCAGCAGCCAAGAATTCCTAGCGGGGGGGATTTTCGGGGAGACCCAGTACTTC. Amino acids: CASSQEFLAGGIFGETQYF.

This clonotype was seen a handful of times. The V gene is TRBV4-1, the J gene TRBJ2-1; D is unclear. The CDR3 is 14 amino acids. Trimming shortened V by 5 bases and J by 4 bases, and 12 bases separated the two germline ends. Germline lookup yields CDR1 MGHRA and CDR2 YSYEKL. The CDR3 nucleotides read TGCGCCAGCAGCTTCAACCAACGGTACAATGAGCAGTTCTTC. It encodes CASSFNQRYNEQFF.

The CDR3 coding sequence is TGTGCCAGCAGTTCGACTAGCGGTGGGACAGATACGCAGTATTTT. It translates to CASSSTSGGTDTQYF. The chain is built from TRBV27 and TRBJ2-3; 9 bases line up with TRBD2. CDR3 size: 15 residues. Germline loops: CDR1 MNHEY, CDR2 SMNVEV (reference sequence). Trimming at V came to 4 bases and at J to 3 bases, leaving 5 bases not matched to a gene.

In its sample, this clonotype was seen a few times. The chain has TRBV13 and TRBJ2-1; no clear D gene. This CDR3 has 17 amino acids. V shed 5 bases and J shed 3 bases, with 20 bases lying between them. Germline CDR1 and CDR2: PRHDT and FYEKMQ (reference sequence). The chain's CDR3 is CASSLAPVGSLYNEQFF. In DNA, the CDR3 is TGTGCCAGCAGCCTTGCCCCCGTGGGCAGCCTCTACAATGAGCAGTTCTTC.

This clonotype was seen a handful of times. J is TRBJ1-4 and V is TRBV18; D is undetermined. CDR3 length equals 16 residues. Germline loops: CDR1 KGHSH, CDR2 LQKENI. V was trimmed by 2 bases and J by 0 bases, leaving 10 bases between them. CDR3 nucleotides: TGTGCCAGCTCACCAGGCTCAGTTGCAACTAATGAAAAACTGTTTTTT. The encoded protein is CASSPGSVATNEKLFF.

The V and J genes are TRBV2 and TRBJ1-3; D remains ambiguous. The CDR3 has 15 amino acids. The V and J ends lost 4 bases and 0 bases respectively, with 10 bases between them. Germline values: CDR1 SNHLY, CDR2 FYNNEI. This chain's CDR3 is CASSVQYGSGNTIYF. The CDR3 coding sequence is TGTGCCAGCAGTGTCCAATATGGCTCTGGAAACACCATATATTTT.

The CDR3 DNA reads as TGTGCCAGCAACCTACCGGGACAAGAGACCCAGTACTTC. Its protein is CASNLPGQETQYF. The genes are TRBV5-4 and TRBJ2-5; tentatively, D is TRBD2 (5 bases). There are 13 residues in the CDR3. Germline CDR1 is SGHNT and CDR2 is YYREEE (reference sequence). Trimming removed 6 bases from V and 2 bases from J, with 11 bases in between.